Listed here are 22 T cell receptor beta chains from one sample, sequenced in a study of a mutant IDH1 vaccine in newly diagnosed glioma. Time point: week 5, during vaccination. What each vaccine dose contained was 300 ug of mutant IDH1 20-mer peptide, accompanied by topical imiquimod. Using immunoSEQ multiplex PCR, the repertoire was profiled, and TCRdb retains in-frame clones only, with some absent. The table lists 50,000 to 60,000 clones, around 80% of them singletons. These TCRs are of unknown antigen specificity. The specimen was PBMCs, collected from a glioma patient whose treatment included an IDH1 peptide vaccine. All receptors come from a man aged 45-60 years with glioma.

V is TRBV5-6 and J is TRBJ2-2; unclear D gene. CDR3 size: 13 residues. CDR1 is SGHDT, CDR2 YYEEEE, per germline. V was pared by 0 bases and J by 5 bases, with 5 bases between. As DNA, the CDR3 is TGTGCCAGCAGCTTGGGAGAGACCGGGGAGCTGTTTTTT. Encoded protein: CASSLGETGELFF.

The chain employs TRBV6-1 and TRBJ1-5; D gene uncertain. Trimming removed 8 bases at V and 2 bases at J, with 7 bases between. CDR1 is MNHNS, CDR2 SASEGT, per germline. This CDR3 has 12 amino acids. The CDR3 sequence is CASVLGNQPQHF. In DNA form, the CDR3 reads TGTGCCAGCGTACTCGGCAATCAGCCCCAGCATTTT.

CDR3 in DNA: TGTGCCTGGATATTACTGGGGGGAAACACCATATATTTT. Translation: CAWILLGGNTIYF. This rearrangement joins TRBV30 to TRBJ1-3; D unclear. The CDR3 is 13 residues long. The germline CDR1 and CDR2 sequences are GTSNPN and SVGIG (reference sequence). The V end was cut by 4 bases, the J end by 4 bases, with 11 bases between. Using reference TRBV30 and TRBJ1-3 for the parts outside the CDR3, the full variable domain is SQTIHQWPATLVQPVGSPLSLECTVEGTSNPNLYWYRQAAGRGLQLLFYSVGIGQISSEVPQNLSASRPQDRQFILSSKKLLLSDSGFYLCAWILLGGNTIYFGEGSWLTVV.

The J gene is TRBJ2-7, the V gene TRBV27, with D perhaps TRBD2 (6 bases). In germline, CDR1 is MNHEY, CDR2 SMNVEV (reference sequence). CDR3 length: 14 residues. V gave up 5 bases and J gave up 3 bases, with 14 bases separating them. The CDR3, as DNA: TGTGCCAGCAGTCCCGGGACTCAAGTCTACGAGCAGTACTTC. As protein: CASSPGTQVYEQYF.

J is TRBJ1-4 and V is TRBV7-9; D call uncertain. This CDR3 is 13 amino acids long. Per germline, CDR1 SEHNR and CDR2 FQNEAQ (reference sequence). V was shortened by 5 bases and J by 4 bases, with 8 bases between the two germline ends. The CDR3 nucleotides are TGTGCCAGCAGCACCCGGAATAATGAAAAACTGTTTTTT. This gives the protein CASSTRNNEKLFF.

The genes are TRBV19 and TRBJ1-1; tentatively, D is TRBD1 (6 bases). The CDR3 sequence is 16 residues long. With 5 bases removed from V and 1 base from J, the gap between germline ends came to 17 bases. Looked up from germline, CDR1 is LNHDA and CDR2 is SQIVND (reference sequence). This CDR3 reads CASSPPGHRANTEAFF. As DNA, the CDR3 is TGTGCCAGTAGTCCCCCGGGACATCGGGCGAACACTGAAGCTTTCTTT.

The sample holds a few counts of this clone. This sequence joins TRBV4-2 and TRBJ1-4; the D gene is possibly TRBD1 (5 bases). The CDR3 is 16 amino acids. In germline, CDR1 is LGHNA, CDR2 YNFKEQ. Trimming pared 0 bases from V and 5 bases from J, leaving 13 bases between. The CDR3 loop is CASSQDGGGRNEKLFF. CDR3 DNA: TGTGCCAGCAGCCAAGATGGTGGGGGAAGAAATGAAAAACTGTTTTTT.

The J gene is TRBJ1-4, the V gene TRBV29-1, with 8 bases aligning to TRBD1. This CDR3 has 13 residues. Germline CDR1 is SQVTM and CDR2 is ANQGSEA. V dropped 7 bases and J dropped 11; count of bases not matched to a gene: 12. The CDR3 protein is CSAGTGMGDKLFF. In DNA form, the CDR3 reads TGCAGCGCCGGGACAGGAATGGGCGACAAACTGTTTTTT.

This clone was observed once. V usage is TRBV4-3 and J usage is TRBJ2-1; no firm D call. Deletions cut 1 base from V and 4 bases from J, with 14 bases between. CDR1 and CDR2 (germline): LGHNA, YSLEER. The CDR3 totals 16 residues. The CDR3 DNA is TGCGCCAGCAGCCAAGCCACGACTCAGACTTACAATGAGCAGTTCTTC. Its translation is CASSQATTQTYNEQFF.

This clone was recorded once. The rearrangement uses TRBV11-2 and TRBJ2-5, with 10 positions matching TRBD2. Germline V gene lookup returns CDR1 SGHAT and CDR2 FQNNGV. This CDR3 spans 14 amino acids. Trimming at V came to 5 bases and at J to 9 bases, leaving 9 bases not matched to a gene. CDR3 protein: CASSLSGGFRAQYF. The CDR3 DNA sequence: TGTGCCAGCAGCCTTAGCGGGGGGTTCAGGGCCCAGTACTTC.

The DNA for the CDR3 is TGTGCCAGCAGCTTAAAACAGGCCGAGCGTGGTGGCTACACCTTC. This codes for CASSLKQAERGGYTF. The chain links TRBV7-2 to TRBJ1-2, with D possibly TRBD1 on 5 matching bases. CDR1 and CDR2 from the germline V gene are SGHTA and FQGNSA. V lost 2 bases and J lost 7, with 17 bases in between. The CDR3 sequence is 15 residues long.

This chain links TRBV9 with TRBJ1-2; TRBD1 agrees at 10 bases. CDR1 is SGDLS, CDR2 YYNGEE, per germline. The CDR3 runs to 17 residues. V lost 3 bases and J lost 8; bases outside the gene matches: 16. This CDR3 reads CASSEAPGQGSPGGYTF. DNA of the CDR3: TGTGCCAGCAGCGAGGCCCCGGGACAGGGGTCCCCGGGAGGCTACACCTTC.

The gene calls are TRBV7-9 and TRBJ1-4; D gene uncertain. Germline values: CDR1 SEHNR, CDR2 FQNEAQ (reference sequence). The length of the CDR3 is 12 residues. Deletions cut 3 bases from V and 8 bases from J, with 7 bases between. The CDR3 loop reads CASSFGNEKLFF. The CDR3 region has the DNA TGTGCCAGCAGCTTTGGGAACGAAAAACTGTTTTTT.

The V call is TRBV29-1, the J call TRBJ1-5, with a weak D call TRBD1 (5 bases). Trimming stripped 4 bases from V and 2 bases from J, with 12 bases between. In germline, CDR1 is SQVTM, CDR2 ANQGSEA. The CDR3 is made up of 14 amino acids. CDR3 sequence: CSVVPGPGNQPQHF. Written as DNA, the CDR3 is TGCAGCGTTGTACCGGGACCTGGCAATCAGCCCCAGCATTTT.

This chain uses TRBV2 with TRBJ1-2, with D possibly being TRBD1 (5 bases). Between the trimmed V and J ends, which lost 7 bases and 4 bases, there was a span of 16 bases. CDR1 and CDR2 from the germline V gene are SNHLY and FYNNEI. The CDR3 runs to 14 residues. The CDR3 sequence is CASTSDSRSYGYTF. The CDR3 nucleotides are TGTGCCAGCACTTCCGACAGTAGGAGCTATGGCTACACCTTC.

The V gene is TRBV5-1, the J gene TRBJ2-3; 8 positions agree with TRBD2. This CDR3 region has 17 residues. Germline CDR1 reads SGHRS; CDR2 reads YFSETQ. Trimming at V came to 0 bases and at J to 0 bases, leaving 6 bases not matched to a gene. The CDR3 reads CASSLGSSGVSTDTQYF. CDR3 nucleotides: TGCGCCAGCAGCTTGGGTAGTAGCGGGGTTAGCACAGATACGCAGTATTTT.

The chain uses TRBV7-2 and TRBJ1-2, with 8 bases matching TRBD1. The CDR3 is made up of 14 amino acids. V was pared by 5 bases and J by 2 bases, with 4 bases of the junction left unmatched. In germline, CDR1 is SGHTA, CDR2 FQGNSA. The CDR3, as DNA: TGTGCCAGCAGCCCCCGGACAGGGAACTATGGCTACACCTTC. Amino acid sequence: CASSPRTGNYGYTF.

V usage is TRBV19 and J usage is TRBJ1-5, with TRBD1 matching 8 bases. The junction had 13 bases not matched to a gene; V was cut back by 1 base and J by 11 bases. CDR3 size: 16 residues. Germline values: CDR1 LNHDA, CDR2 SQIVND (reference sequence). The CDR3 loop reads CASSIGAQGAKGSQHF. The CDR3 DNA sequence: TGTGCCAGTAGTATAGGTGCCCAGGGGGCTAAAGGGTCCCAGCATTTT.

The chain links TRBV6-5 to TRBJ1-1; TRBD1 aligns across 8 bases. The V segment lost 5 bases and the J segment 11 bases; nucleotides outside the gene matches: 13. Germline values: CDR1 MNHEY, CDR2 SVGAGI. The CDR3 is 14 residues long. The CDR3, as DNA: TGTGCCAGCAGTAGTGCGCTTAGGACAGGGCGGGCTTTCTTT. Its translation: CASSSALRTGRAFF.

The chain employs TRBV9 and TRBJ1-4, with D perhaps matching TRBD1 (5 bases). CDR1 and CDR2 from the germline V gene are SGDLS and YYNGEE. The CDR3 is 14 residues long. V was pared by 3 bases and J by 7 bases, with 13 bases between. DNA of the CDR3: TGTGCCAGCAGCGCACAGGTTACCAGTGAAAAACTGTTTTTT. It specifies CASSAQVTSEKLFF.

V and J are TRBV7-2 and TRBJ1-1; unclear D gene. V lost 0 bases and J 7 bases, leaving 15 bases between the germline ends. Per germline, CDR1 SGHTA and CDR2 FQGNSA. The CDR3 has 15 residues. The CDR3 DNA is TGTGCCAGCAGCTTAGCGGTAATCGCTCGGAGTGAAGCTTTCTTT. Its translation: CASSLAVIARSEAFF.

CDR3 residues: CASSSGGGDYPGELFF. Written as DNA, the CDR3 is TGTGCCAGCAGCTCAGGAGGGGGCGATTATCCCGGGGAGCTGTTTTTT. V is TRBV11-3 and J is TRBJ2-2; possibly TRBD1 for D (7 bases). The V end was cut by 4 bases, the J end by 6 bases, with 18 bases between. Germline V gene sequence: CDR1 SGHNT, CDR2 YENEEA. The CDR3 runs 16 residues.